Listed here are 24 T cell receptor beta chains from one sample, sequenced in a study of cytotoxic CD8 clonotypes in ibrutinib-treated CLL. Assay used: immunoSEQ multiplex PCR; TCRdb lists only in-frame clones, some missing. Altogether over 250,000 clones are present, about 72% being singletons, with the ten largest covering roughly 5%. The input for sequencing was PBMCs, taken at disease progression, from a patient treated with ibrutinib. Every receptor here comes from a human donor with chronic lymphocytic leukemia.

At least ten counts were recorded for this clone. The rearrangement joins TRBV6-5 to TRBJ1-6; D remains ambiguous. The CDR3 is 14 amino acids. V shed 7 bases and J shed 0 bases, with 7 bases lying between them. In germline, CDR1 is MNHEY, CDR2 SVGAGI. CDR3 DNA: TGTGCCAGCATGGGCTACTCCTATAATTCACCCCTCCACTTT. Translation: CASMGYSYNSPLHF.

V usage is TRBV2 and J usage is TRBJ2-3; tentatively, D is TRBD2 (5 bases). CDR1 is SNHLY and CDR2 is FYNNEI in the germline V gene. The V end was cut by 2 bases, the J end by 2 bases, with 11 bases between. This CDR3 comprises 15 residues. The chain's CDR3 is CASSERGIYTDTQYF. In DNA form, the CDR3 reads TGTGCCAGCAGTGAAAGAGGGATCTACACAGATACGCAGTATTTT.

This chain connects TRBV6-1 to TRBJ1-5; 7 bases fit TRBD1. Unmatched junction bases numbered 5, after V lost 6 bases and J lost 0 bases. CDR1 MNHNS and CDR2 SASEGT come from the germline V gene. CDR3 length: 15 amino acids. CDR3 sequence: CASRAGQYSNQPQHF. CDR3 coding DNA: TGTGCCAGCAGAGCGGGACAGTATAGCAATCAGCCCCAGCATTTT.

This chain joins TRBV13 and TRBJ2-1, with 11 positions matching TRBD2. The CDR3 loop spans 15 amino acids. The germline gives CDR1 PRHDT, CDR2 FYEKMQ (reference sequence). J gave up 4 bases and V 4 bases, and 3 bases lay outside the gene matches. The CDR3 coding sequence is TGTGCCAGCAGCTCGCGACTAGCGGGGTACAATGAGCAGTTCTTC. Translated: CASSSRLAGYNEQFF.

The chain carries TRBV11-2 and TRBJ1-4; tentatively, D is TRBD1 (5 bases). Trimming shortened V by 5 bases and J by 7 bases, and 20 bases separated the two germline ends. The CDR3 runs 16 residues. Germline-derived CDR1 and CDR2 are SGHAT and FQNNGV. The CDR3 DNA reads TGTGCCAGCAGCGACATAACCAGGGTTGATCGTGAAAAACTGTTTTTT. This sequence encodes CASSDITRVDREKLFF.

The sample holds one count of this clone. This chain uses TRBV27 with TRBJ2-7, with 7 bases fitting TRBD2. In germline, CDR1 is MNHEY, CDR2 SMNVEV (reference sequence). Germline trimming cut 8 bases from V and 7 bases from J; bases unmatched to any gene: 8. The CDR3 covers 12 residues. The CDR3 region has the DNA TGTGCCAGCGCATCCCCCGGGAGGGAGCAGTACTTC. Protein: CASASPGREQYF.

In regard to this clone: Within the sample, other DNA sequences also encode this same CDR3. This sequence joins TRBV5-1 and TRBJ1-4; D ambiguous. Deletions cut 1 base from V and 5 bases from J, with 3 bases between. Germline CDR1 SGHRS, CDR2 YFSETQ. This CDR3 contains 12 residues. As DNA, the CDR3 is TGCGCCAGCAGCTTGACGAATGAAAAACTGTTTTTT. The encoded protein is CASSLTNEKLFF. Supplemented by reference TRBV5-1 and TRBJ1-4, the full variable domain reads KAGVTQTPRYLIKTRGQQVTLSCSPISGHRSVSWYQQTPGQGLQFLFEYFSETQRNKGNFPGRFSGRQFSNSRSEMNVSTLELGDSALYLCASSLTNEKLFFGSGTQLSVL.

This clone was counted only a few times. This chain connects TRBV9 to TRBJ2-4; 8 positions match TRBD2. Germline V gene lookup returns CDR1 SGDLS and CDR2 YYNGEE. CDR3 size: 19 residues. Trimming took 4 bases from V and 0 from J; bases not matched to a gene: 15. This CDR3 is CASSSKASGGILAKNIQYF. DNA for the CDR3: TGTGCCAGCAGCTCCAAGGCGAGCGGGGGAATACTAGCCAAAAACATTCAGTACTTC.

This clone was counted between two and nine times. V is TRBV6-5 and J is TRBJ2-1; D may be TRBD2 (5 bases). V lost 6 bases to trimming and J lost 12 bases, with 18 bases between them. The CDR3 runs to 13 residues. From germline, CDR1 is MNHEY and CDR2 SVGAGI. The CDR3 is CASSSLLVEGQFF. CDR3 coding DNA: TGTGCCAGCAGCTCCTTACTAGTAGAGGGGCAGTTCTTC.

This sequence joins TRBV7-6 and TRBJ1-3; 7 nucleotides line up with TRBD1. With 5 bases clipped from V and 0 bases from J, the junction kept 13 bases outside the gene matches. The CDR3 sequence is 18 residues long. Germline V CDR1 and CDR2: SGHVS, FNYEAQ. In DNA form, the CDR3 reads TGTGCCAGCAGCCACGGAGGTCAGGGGGATGTCTCTGGAAACACCATATATTTT. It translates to CASSHGGQGDVSGNTIYF.

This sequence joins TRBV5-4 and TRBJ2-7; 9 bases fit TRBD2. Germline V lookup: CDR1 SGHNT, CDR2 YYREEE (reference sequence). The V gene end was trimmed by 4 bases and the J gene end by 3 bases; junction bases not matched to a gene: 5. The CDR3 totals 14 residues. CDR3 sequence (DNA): TGTGCCAGCAGCCGCGGGGGGGCAAACTACGAGCAGTACTTC. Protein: CASSRGGANYEQYF. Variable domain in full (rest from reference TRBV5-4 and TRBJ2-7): ETGVTQSPTHLIKTRGQQVTLRCSSQSGHNTVSWYQQALGQGPQFIFQYYREEENGRGNFPPRFSGLQFPNYSSELNVNALELDDSALYLCASSRGGANYEQYFGPGTRLTVT.

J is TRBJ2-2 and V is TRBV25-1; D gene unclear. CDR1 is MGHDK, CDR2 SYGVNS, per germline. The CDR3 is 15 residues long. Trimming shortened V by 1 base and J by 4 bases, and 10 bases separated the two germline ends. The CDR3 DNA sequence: TGTGCCAGCAGTGAATCTAAGGGAAGCACCGGGGAGCTGTTTTTT. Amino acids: CASSESKGSTGELFF.

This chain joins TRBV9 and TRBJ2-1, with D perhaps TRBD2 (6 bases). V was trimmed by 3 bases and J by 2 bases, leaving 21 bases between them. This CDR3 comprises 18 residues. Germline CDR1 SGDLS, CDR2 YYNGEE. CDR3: CASSARSLAPNTYNEQFF. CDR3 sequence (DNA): TGTGCCAGCAGCGCGAGGTCACTAGCCCCTAATACCTACAATGAGCAGTTCTTC. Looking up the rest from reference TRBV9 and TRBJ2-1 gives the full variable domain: DSGVTQTPKHLITATGQRVTLRCSPRSGDLSVYWYQQSLDQGLQFLIQYYNGEERAKGNILERFSAQQFPDLHSELNLSSLELGDSALYFCASSARSLAPNTYNEQFFGPGTRLTVL.

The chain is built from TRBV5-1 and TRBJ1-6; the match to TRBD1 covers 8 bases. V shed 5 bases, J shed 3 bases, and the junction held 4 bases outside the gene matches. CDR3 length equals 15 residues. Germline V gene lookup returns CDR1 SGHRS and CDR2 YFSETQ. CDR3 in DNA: TGCGCCAGCAGAACCACAGGGGGCTATAATTCACCCCTCCACTTT. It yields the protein CASRTTGGYNSPLHF.

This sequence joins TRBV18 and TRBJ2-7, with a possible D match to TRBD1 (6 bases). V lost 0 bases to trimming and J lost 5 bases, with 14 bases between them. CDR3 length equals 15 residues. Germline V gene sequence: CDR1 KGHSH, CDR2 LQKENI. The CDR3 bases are TGTGCCAGCTCACCACCGTACAGGGAAGGAAACGAGCAGTACTTC. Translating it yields CASSPPYREGNEQYF.

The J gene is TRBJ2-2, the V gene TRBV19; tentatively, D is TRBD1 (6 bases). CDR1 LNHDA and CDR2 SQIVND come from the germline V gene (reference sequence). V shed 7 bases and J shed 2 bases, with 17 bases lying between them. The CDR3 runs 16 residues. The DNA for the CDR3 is TGTGCCAGTATCGACTCGGGGACACCAAACACCGGGGAGCTGTTTTTT. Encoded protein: CASIDSGTPNTGELFF. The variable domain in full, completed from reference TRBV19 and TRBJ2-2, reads DGGITQSPKYLFRKEGQNVTLSCEQNLNHDAMYWYRQDPGQGLRLIYYSQIVNDFQKGDIAEGYSVSREKKESFPLTVTSAQKNPTAFYLCASIDSGTPNTGELFFGEGSRLTVL.

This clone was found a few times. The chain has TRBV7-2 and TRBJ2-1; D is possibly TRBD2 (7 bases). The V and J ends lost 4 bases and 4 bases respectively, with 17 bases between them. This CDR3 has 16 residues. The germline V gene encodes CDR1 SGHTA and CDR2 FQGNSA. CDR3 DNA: TGTGCCAGCAGCTCGCTCCCGCGGGGGCAATACAATGAGCAGTTCTTC. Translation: CASSSLPRGQYNEQFF.

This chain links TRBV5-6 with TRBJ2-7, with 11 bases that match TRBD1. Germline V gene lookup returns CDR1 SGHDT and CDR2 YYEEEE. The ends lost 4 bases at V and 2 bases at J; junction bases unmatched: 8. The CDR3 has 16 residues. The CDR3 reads CASSTAWGQGAYEQYF. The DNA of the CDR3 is TGTGCCAGCAGCACCGCCTGGGGACAGGGGGCCTACGAGCAGTACTTC.

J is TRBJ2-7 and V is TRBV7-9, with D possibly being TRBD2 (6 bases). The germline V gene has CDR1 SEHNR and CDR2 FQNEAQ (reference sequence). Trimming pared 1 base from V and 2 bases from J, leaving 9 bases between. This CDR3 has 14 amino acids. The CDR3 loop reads CASSLVEGPYEQYF. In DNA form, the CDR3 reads TGTGCCAGCAGCTTAGTGGAGGGCCCCTACGAGCAGTACTTC.

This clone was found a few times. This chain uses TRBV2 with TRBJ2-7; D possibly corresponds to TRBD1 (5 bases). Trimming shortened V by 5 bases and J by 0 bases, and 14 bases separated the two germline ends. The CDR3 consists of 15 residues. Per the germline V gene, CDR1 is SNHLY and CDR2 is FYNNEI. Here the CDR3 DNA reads TGTGCCAGCAGTTTAGACAGAATGAGCTCCTACGAGCAGTACTTC. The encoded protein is CASSLDRMSSYEQYF.

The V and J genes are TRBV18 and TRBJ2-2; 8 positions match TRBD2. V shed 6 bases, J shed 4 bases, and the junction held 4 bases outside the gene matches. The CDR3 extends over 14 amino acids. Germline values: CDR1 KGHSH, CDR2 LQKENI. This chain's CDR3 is CASSGRGGTGELFF. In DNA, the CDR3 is TGTGCCAGCTCCGGCCGGGGGGGCACCGGGGAGCTGTTTTTT.

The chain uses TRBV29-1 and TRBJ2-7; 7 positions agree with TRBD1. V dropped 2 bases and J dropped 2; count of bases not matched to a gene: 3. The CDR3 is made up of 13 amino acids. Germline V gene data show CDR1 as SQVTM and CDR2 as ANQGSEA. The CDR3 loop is CSVESDRAYEQYF. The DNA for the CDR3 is TGCAGCGTTGAAAGTGACAGGGCCTACGAGCAGTACTTC.

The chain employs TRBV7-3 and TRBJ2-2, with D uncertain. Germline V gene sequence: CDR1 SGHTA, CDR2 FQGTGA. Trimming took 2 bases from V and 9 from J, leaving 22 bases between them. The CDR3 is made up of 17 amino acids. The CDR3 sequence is CASSLGPHSESDRELFF. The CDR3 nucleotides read TGTGCCAGCAGCTTAGGTCCCCACAGCGAATCCGACCGGGAGCTGTTTTTT.

The CDR3 here is CASSAWDSYQETQYF. CDR3 DNA: TGTGCCAGCAGCGCCTGGGACAGTTACCAAGAGACCCAGTACTTC. V is TRBV9 and J is TRBJ2-5; 7 bases map to TRBD1. Germline V gene sequence: CDR1 SGDLS, CDR2 YYNGEE. After removal of 3 bases from V and 0 bases from J, the junction contained 5 bases not matched to a gene. There are 15 residues in the CDR3.